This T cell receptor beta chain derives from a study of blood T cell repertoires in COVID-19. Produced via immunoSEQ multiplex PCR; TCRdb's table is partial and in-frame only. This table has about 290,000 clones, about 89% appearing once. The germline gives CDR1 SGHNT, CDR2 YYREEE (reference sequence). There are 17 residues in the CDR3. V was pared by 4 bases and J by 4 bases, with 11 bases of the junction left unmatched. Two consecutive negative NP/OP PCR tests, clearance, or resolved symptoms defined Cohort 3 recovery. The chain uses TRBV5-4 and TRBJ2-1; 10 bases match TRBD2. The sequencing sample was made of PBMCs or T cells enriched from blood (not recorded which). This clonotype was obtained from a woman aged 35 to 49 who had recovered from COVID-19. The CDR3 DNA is TGTGCCAGCAGCGTTGGAGCGGGAGGGCCGCGGTACAATGAGCAGTTCTTC. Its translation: CASSVGAGGPRYNEQFF.